This T cell receptor (beta chain) was sequenced during a study of blood T cell repertoires in COVID-19. About the research overall: Whether acute or convalescent, the COVID-19 samples came from the United States, Italy and Spain. Sources were T cells, B-cell-depleted T cells, or PBMCs; the material itself was cDNA or gDNA.

Germline V gene data show CDR1 as SGHRS and CDR2 as YFSETQ. Trimming at V came to 4 bases and at J to 11 bases, leaving 12 bases not matched to a gene. There are 15 residues in the CDR3. The authors' processing: Amplified reference gene primers provided the basis for estimating nucleated cell counts. Generated by immunoSEQ multiplex PCR, the TCRdb table keeps only in-frame clones and is missing some. V, J and clone size are those of that table, while D and trimming were read from the DNA. The sample holds a few hundred thousand clones, approximately 90% seen once. This receptor was identified in a woman aged 40 to 50 with acute or convalescent COVID-19. The chain is built from TRBV5-1 and TRBJ2-1; 10 bases line up with TRBD1. The specimen was peripheral blood. The DNA for the CDR3 is TGCGCCAGCAGCGTTCAGGGGACAGGGGCGGATAAGCAGTTCTTC. Translation: CASSVQGTGADKQFF.